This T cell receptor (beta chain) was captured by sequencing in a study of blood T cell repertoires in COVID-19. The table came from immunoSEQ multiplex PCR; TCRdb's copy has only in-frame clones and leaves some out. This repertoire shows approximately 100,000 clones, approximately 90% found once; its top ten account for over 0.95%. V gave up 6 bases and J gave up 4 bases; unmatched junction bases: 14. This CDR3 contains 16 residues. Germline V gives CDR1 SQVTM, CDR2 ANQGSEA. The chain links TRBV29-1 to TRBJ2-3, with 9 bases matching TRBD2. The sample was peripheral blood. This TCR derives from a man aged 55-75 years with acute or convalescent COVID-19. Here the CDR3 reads CSVRGGSGSGADTQYF. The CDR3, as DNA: TGCAGCGTCCGGGGGGGTAGCGGGAGTGGGGCAGATACGCAGTATTTT.